The text below deals with one TCR beta chain. In the source study's methods: Amplification of reference gene primers was used by the study to estimate nucleated cell counts. Assay used: immunoSEQ multiplex PCR; TCRdb lists only in-frame clones, some missing. The D gene and trimming were derived from the DNA, and the V and J assignments and clone size from that table. The table includes some 150,000 clones, just under 90% detected once. V dropped 6 bases and J dropped 12; count of bases not matched to a gene: 8. This CDR3 is built from 12 residues. Germline loops: CDR1 MNHEY, CDR2 SVGEGT. The data were obtained in a study of blood T cell repertoires in COVID-19. Study information: Collection of acute and convalescent COVID-19 samples took place in the United States, Italy and Spain. Sources were T cells, B-cell-depleted T cells, or PBMCs; the material itself was cDNA or gDNA.

The sequencing input was peripheral blood. This sequence was found in a woman aged 40 to 50 with acute or convalescent COVID-19. The chain recombines TRBV6-2 or TRBV6-3 with TRBJ2-1; 7 bases align to TRBD1. The CDR3 nucleotides read TGTGCCAGCAGCACAGGGGCCAGGGGGCAGTTCTTC. Its translation is CASSTGARGQFF.